The 10 T cell receptor beta chains presented below share a single source sample, sequenced in a study of response to subunit inactivated influenza vaccine (dated by TCRdb to the late 2010s). The library was generated by RT-PCR. The listed sequencing device is Illumina HiSeq 2500. TCRdb's own reprocessing of the public reads used fastp at Q25 and MiXCR and kept productive beta chains. CDR3 protein duplicates are merged, each entry listing the most common genes and DNA. The sample table holds 300,000 to 350,000 distinct CDR3 sequences, of which around a fifth were seen once. Of the sample, roughly 10% falls within the top ten clones. The source was PBMCs from blood, collected 21 months after vaccination. Source of these receptors: a man aged 45-69 years who received an inactivated influenza vaccine. Donor details come from another sample of the same person, matched by shared clones.

The chain joins TRBV20-1 to TRBJ1-2; unclear D gene. The CDR3 has 10 residues. CDR1 and CDR2 from the germline V gene are DFQATT and SNEGSKA (reference sequence). V lost 5 bases to trimming and J lost 5 bases, with 6 bases between them. As DNA, the CDR3 is TGCAGTGCTCCTCGATATGGCTACACCTTC. This codes for CSAPRYGYTF.

Notes on this clonotype: A much larger clonotype is one base distant, so this may be a read error. J is TRBJ2-5 and V is TRBV28; the D is unclear. Germline V CDR1 and CDR2: MDHEN, SYDVKM. CDR3 length: 15 residues. DNA of the CDR3: TGTGCCAGCAGACGCGGCCCGTACTCCCAAGAGGCCCAGTACTTC. It is translated as CASRRGPYSQEAQYF. The variable domain in full, with the rest retrieved from reference TRBV28 and TRBJ2-5, is DVKVTQSSRYLVKRTGEKVFLECVQDMDHENMFWYRQDPGLGLRLIYFSYDVKMKEKGDIPEGYSVSREKKERFSLILESASTNQTSMYLCASRRGPYSQEAQYFGPGTRLLVL.

This clonotype was counted ten times or more. A read error may account for a junction end that differs from germline. The gene calls are TRBV12-3 or TRBV12-4 and TRBJ2-1, with a tentative D call TRBD2 (6 bases). This CDR3 has 11 residues. The chain's CDR3 is CASSLRDFGVF. In DNA, the CDR3 is TGTGCCAGCAGTCTAAGGGACTTTGGGGTTTTC.

The V call is TRBV5-1, the J call TRBJ1-2; TRBD1 matches at 7 bases. The germline CDR1 and CDR2 sequences are SGHRS and YFSETQ. This CDR3 has 15 amino acids. The V gene end was trimmed by 5 bases and the J gene end by 4 bases; junction bases not matched to a gene: 11. The CDR3 DNA reads TGCGCCAGCAGGTCGGGGACAGATGGAACCTATGGCTACACCTTC. Encoded protein: CASRSGTDGTYGYTF.

This clonotype came up a few times. This rearrangement joins TRBV20-1 to TRBJ1-1; a possible D gene is TRBD1 (5 bases). Germline assignment: CDR1 DFQATT and CDR2 SNEGSKA (reference sequence). V lost 2 bases and J 0 bases, leaving 13 bases between the germline ends. The CDR3 is made up of 15 amino acids. The CDR3 DNA is TGCAGTGCTAGATATCTTACAGGACTGAACACTGAAGCTTTCTTT. This sequence encodes CSARYLTGLNTEAFF.

This clonotype has more than one count but fewer than ten. A junction end diverges from the germline sequence, so it may reflect a read error. The chain joins TRBV28 to TRBJ2-5; D is uncertain. Per germline, CDR1 MDHEN and CDR2 SYDVKM. The CDR3 is 13 residues long. CDR3 residues: CASNGLGWETQYF. The CDR3 DNA reads as TGTGCAAGCAACGGTCTGGGGTGGGAGACCCAGTACTTC.

This clonotype was picked up many times. The V gene is TRBV20-1, the J gene TRBJ1-1; 8 bases fit TRBD1. V lost 0 bases to trimming and J lost 4 bases; unmatched junction nucleotides: 4. Germline lookup yields CDR1 DFQATT and CDR2 SNEGSKA (reference sequence). This CDR3 contains 14 residues. CDR3 sequence reads: CSARDRQGSTEAFF. DNA of the CDR3: TGCAGTGCTAGAGATCGACAGGGGAGCACTGAAGCTTTCTTT.

This clonotype was found a few times. This rearrangement joins TRBV12-3 or TRBV12-4 to TRBJ2-1; weak D call: TRBD2 (6 bases). The CDR3 totals 16 residues. The V gene lost 2 bases and the J gene lost 5 bases, with 16 bases spanning the gap. CDR3 sequence: CASSLRLRDGNNEQFF. As DNA, the CDR3 is TGTGCCAGCAGTTTACGGTTGCGGGACGGCAACAATGAGCAGTTCTTC.

Only a few counts were recorded for this clonotype. The chain employs TRBV4-2 and TRBJ1-2; D is undetermined. The ends were cut back, 2 bases at V and 0 bases at J, with 13 bases in the middle. CDR1 is LGHNA and CDR2 is YNFKEQ in the germline V gene. CDR3 size: 16 residues. CDR3 bases: TGTGCCAGCAGCCAATCCGGCGTCCTAGCTAACTATGGCTACACCTTC. Translated: CASSQSGVLANYGYTF.

This clonotype was observed at least ten times. The rearrangement uses TRBV18 and TRBJ1-1, with TRBD1 matching over 12 bases. This CDR3 has 18 amino acids. V was clipped by 3 bases and J by 1 base; unmatched bases: 9. The germline V gene has CDR1 KGHSH and CDR2 LQKENI. The CDR3 bases are TGTGCCAGCTCACCCCCGGGACAGGGGGCGGATGGGAACACTGAAGCTTTCTTT. Translation: CASSPPGQGADGNTEAFF.